The clone carrying this TCR beta chain was found a few times. What it binds is not known. Unique molecular identifiers were built into the TCR beta cDNA libraries. Roughly 450,000 cDNA molecules came from 1 to 10 million T cells. Each CDR3 protein is one row after TCRdb ran MiXCR on the PCR reads. The table has hundreds of thousands of distinct CDR3 sequences, roughly 29% seen once; the top ten hold roughly 0.53%. The data belong to a study of post-analysis software for immune sequencing data. Germline V gene lookup returns CDR1 LGHDT and CDR2 YNNKEL (reference sequence). The CDR3 totals 17 residues. V lost 0 bases and J lost 0, with 12 bases in between. Overall study findings and caveats: Compared with controls, patients showed significantly lower normalized Chao1 diversity. Among 4 or 5 TRBV segments more frequent in patients than controls were TRBV5-6, TRBV5-1 and TRBV20-1.

Sequencing was performed on blood. The chain combines TRBV3-1 with TRBJ2-1; D uncertain. This TCR was sampled from a girl aged 5-17 years with multiple sclerosis. CDR3 region: CASSQDLWEHSYNEQFF. In DNA, the CDR3 is TGTGCCAGCAGCCAAGATTTGTGGGAACACTCCTACAATGAGCAGTTCTTC.